Below are 3 T cell receptor beta chains sequenced from a single sample in a study of PD-1 blockade in classical Hodgkin lymphoma (TCRdb year 2020). What this sample's time point label stands for: cycle 4 day 1 (C4D1), after around six weeks of nivolumab. Every trial patient had relapsed after autologous stem cell transplantation, and cohorts A, B and C differed in prior brentuximab vedotin exposure. The protocol used for the library was the immunoSEQ multiplex PCR assay. Not all clones reach the TCRdb copy of this immuneACCESS table, which keeps in-frame sequences only. Checked studies attribute under half of the gap to unresolved V genes and leave the rest unexplained. The sample profile shows fewer than 25,000 clones; about 80% of them were found once. 6.2% of the sample comes from the top ten. The sequences come from peripheral blood mononuclear cells (PBMCs), collected before the fourth cycle of nivolumab. The receptors originated from a human donor with classical Hodgkin lymphoma.

For this clone: Other nucleotide sequences from this sample produce the same CDR3. The V gene is TRBV5-1, the J gene TRBJ2-1; 8 bases are shared with TRBD2. This CDR3 has 15 amino acids. The ends lost 4 bases at V and 1 base at J; junction bases unmatched: 4. Germline V CDR1 and CDR2: SGHRS, YFSETQ. CDR3 sequence: CASSPGGDSYNEQFF. CDR3 nucleotides: TGCGCCAGCAGCCCCGGGGGGGATTCCTACAATGAGCAGTTCTTC.

A single count supports this clone. The V call is TRBV5-4, the J call TRBJ1-6; 7 bases agree with TRBD1. Germline values: CDR1 SGHNT, CDR2 YYREEE (reference sequence). V gave up 6 bases and J gave up 4 bases; unmatched junction bases: 7. The CDR3 totals 15 residues. CDR3 sequence reads: CASTSRDSYNSPLHF. The CDR3 DNA reads TGTGCCAGCACCTCGAGGGACAGTTATAATTCACCCCTCCACTTT.

This clone has a handful of counts. V is TRBV4-1 and J is TRBJ2-1; the D gene is possibly TRBD2 (6 bases). The CDR3 spans 16 residues. Germline lookup yields CDR1 MGHRA and CDR2 YSYEKL. V was clipped by 2 bases and J by 0 bases, with 11 bases between them. CDR3 nucleotide sequence: TGCGCCAGCAGCCAAAGGGCAGCGGGCTCCTACAATGAGCAGTTCTTC. This encodes CASSQRAAGSYNEQFF.